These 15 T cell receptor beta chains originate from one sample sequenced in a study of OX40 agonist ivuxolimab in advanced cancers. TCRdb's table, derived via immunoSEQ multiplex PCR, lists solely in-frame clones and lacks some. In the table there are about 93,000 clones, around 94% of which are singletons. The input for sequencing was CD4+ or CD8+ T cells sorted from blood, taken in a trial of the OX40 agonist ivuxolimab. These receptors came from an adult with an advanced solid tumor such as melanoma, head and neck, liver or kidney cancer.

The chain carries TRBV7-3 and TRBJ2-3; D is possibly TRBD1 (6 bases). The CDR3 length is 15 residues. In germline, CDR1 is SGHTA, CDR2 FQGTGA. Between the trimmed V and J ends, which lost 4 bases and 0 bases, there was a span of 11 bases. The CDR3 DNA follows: TGTGCCAGCAGCTCGTCAGGGGCGAGCACAGATACGCAGTATTTT. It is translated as CASSSSGASTDTQYF.

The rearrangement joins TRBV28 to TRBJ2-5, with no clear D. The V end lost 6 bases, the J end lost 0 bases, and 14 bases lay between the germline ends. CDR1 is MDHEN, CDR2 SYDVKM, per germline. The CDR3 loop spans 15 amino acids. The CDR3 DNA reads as TGTGCCAGCAGCCCGACCTCCGAGTACCAAGAGACCCAGTACTTC. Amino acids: CASSPTSEYQETQYF.

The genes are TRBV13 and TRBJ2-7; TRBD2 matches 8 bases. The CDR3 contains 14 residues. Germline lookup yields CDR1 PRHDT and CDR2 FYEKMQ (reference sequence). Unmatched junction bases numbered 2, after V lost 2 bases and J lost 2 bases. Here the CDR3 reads CASSLLGLAYEQYF. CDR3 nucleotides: TGTGCCAGCAGCTTATTGGGACTAGCCTACGAGCAGTACTTC.

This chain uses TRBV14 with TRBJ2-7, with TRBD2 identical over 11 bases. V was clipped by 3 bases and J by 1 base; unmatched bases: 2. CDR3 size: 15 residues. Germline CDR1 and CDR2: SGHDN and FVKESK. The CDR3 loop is CASSHLAGGSYEQYF. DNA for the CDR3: TGTGCCAGCAGCCATCTAGCGGGAGGATCCTACGAGCAGTACTTC.

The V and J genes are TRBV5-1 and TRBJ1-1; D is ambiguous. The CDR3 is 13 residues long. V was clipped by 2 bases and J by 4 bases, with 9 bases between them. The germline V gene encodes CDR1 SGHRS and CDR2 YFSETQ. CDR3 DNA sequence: TGCGCCAGCAGCTTAGAACATGTCACTGAAGCTTTCTTT. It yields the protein CASSLEHVTEAFF.

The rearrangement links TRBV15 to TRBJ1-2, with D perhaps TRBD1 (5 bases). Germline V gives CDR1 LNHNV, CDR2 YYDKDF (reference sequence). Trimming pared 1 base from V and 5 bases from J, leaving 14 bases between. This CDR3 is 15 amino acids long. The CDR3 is CATSRAMQEGYGYTF. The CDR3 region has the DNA TGTGCCACCAGCAGAGCTATGCAAGAGGGGTATGGCTACACCTTC.

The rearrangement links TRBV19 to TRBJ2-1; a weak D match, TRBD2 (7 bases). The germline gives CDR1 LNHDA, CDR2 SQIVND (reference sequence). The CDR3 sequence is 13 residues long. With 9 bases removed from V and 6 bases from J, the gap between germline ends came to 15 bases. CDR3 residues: CASRQGRGNEQFF. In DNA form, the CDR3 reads TGTGCCAGCCGGCAGGGGAGGGGCAATGAGCAGTTCTTC.

CDR3 sequence reads: CASSKVREGWGPTDTQYF. The CDR3 DNA reads TGTGCCAGCAGCAAAGTCAGAGAAGGGTGGGGCCCCACAGATACGCAGTATTTT. The V and J genes are TRBV21-1 and TRBJ2-3; the table's D gene call, TRBD1, was not cross checked with the DNA. TRBV21-1 is a known pseudogene. The CDR3 length is 18 residues.

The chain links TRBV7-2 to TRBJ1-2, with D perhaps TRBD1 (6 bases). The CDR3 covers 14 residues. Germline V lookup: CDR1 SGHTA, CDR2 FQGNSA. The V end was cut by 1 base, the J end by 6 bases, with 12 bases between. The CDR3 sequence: CASSLVTGADGYTF. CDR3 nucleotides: TGTGCCAGCAGCTTAGTTACGGGGGCGGATGGCTACACCTTC.

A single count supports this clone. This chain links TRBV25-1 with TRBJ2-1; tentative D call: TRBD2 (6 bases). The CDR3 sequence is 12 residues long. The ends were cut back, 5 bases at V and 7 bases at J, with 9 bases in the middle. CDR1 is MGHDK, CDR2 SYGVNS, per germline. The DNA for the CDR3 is TGTGCCAGCAGTATTGGGAGGAATGAGCAGTTCTTC. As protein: CASSIGRNEQFF.

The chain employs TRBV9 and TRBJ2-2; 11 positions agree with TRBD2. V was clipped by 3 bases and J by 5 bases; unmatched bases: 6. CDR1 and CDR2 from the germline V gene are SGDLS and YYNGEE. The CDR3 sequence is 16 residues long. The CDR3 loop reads CASSAIAGGHTGELFF. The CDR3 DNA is TGTGCCAGCAGCGCTATAGCGGGGGGGCATACCGGGGAGCTGTTTTTT.

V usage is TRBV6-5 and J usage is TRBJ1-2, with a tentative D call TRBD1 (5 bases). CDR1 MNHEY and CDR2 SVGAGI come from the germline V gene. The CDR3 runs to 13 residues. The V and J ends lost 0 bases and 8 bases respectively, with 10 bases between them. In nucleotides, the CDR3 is TGTGCCAGCAGTTACTCTGGAGGGGCCGGCTACACCTTC. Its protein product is CASSYSGGAGYTF.

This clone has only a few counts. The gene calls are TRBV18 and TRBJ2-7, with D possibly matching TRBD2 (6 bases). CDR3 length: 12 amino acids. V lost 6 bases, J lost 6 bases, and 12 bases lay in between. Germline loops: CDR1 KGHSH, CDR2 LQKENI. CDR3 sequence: CASSPTSPEQYF. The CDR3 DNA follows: TGTGCCAGCTCGCCGACTAGTCCCGAGCAGTACTTC.

In DNA, the CDR3 is TGCGCCAGCAGCTTGGAGTACCAGCGGGAGACCCAGTACTTC. It is translated as CASSLEYQRETQYF. V is TRBV5-1 and J is TRBJ2-5; tentatively, D is TRBD2 (5 bases). V dropped 0 bases and J dropped 5 bases, with 11 bases sitting between them. The CDR3 is 14 amino acids. CDR1 and CDR2 from the germline V gene are SGHRS and YFSETQ.

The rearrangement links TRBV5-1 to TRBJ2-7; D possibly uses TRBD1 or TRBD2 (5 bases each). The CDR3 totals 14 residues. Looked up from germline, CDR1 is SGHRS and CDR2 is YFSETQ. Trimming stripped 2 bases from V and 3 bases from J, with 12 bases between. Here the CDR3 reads CASSFGAEDYEQYF. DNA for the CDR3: TGCGCCAGCAGCTTCGGGGCAGAGGACTACGAGCAGTACTTC. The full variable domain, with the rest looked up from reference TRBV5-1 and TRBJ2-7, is KAGVTQTPRYLIKTRGQQVTLSCSPISGHRSVSWYQQTPGQGLQFLFEYFSETQRNKGNFPGRFSGRQFSNSRSEMNVSTLELGDSALYLCASSFGAEDYEQYFGPGTRLTVT.